A single T cell receptor (beta chain) is shown here with its context. The antigen is not known. TEMRA cells were FACS-enriched and CD8+ and CD4+ T cells negatively isolated. This record comes from a study of CD8 T cells in Susac syndrome. General study points: A relatively small number of individuals underwent TCR sequencing and HLA analysis.

Random-hexamer reverse transcription was applied to roughly 0.5 to 1 ug RNA. Each CDR3 protein is one row after TCRdb ran MiXCR on the immunoSEQ multiplex PCR reads. The sample shows 250,000 to 300,000 distinct CDR3 sequences, roughly 85% of them seen only once. This sequence originates from a human donor with multiple sclerosis. Sequenced: CD8+ T cells from PBMCs.

The CDR3 here is CASSLVRGEVNTEAFF. In nucleotides, the CDR3 is TGTGCCAGCAGCTTAGTGCGAGGGGAGGTGAACACTGAAGCTTTCTTT. This chain links TRBV7-9 with TRBJ1-1, with D possibly matching TRBD1 (5 bases). Trimming removed 1 base from V and 0 bases from J, with 12 bases in between. CDR3 length equals 16 residues. Germline CDR1 is SEHNR and CDR2 is FQNEAQ (reference sequence).